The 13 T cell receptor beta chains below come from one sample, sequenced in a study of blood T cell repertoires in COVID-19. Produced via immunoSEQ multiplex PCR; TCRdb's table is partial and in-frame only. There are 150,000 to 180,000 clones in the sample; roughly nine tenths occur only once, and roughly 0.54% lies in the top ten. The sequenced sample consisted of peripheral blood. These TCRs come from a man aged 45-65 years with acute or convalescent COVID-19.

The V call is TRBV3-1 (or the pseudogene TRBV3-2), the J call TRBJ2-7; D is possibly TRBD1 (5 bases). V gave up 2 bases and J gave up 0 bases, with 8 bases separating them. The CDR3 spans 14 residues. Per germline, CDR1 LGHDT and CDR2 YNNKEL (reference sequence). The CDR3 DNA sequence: TGTGCCAGCAGCCAAAGGGGAAGCTCCTACGAGCAGTACTTC. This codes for CASSQRGSSYEQYF.

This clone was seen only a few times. The CDR3 here is CASKLGQTYQPQHF. DNA of the CDR3: TGTGCCAGCAAACTGGGACAGACCTATCAGCCCCAGCATTTT. This chain joins TRBV6-6 and TRBJ1-5; the match to TRBD1 covers 7 bases. CDR3 length: 14 residues. CDR1 and CDR2 from the germline V gene are MNHNY and SVGAGI (reference sequence). V shed 7 bases and J 5 bases; nucleotides not matched to a gene: 8.

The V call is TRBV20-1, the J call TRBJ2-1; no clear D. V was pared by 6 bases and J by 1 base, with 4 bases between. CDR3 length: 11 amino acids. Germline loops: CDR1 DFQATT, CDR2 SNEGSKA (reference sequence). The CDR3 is CSAESYNEQFF. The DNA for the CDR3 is TGCAGTGCAGAGTCCTACAATGAGCAGTTCTTC.

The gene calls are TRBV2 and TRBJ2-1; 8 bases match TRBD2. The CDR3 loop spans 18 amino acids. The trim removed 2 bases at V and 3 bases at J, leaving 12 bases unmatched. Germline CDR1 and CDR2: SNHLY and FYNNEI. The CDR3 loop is CASSEKAGVVTRYNEQFF. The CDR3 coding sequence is TGTGCCAGCAGTGAAAAAGCGGGAGTAGTAACTCGCTACAATGAGCAGTTCTTC.

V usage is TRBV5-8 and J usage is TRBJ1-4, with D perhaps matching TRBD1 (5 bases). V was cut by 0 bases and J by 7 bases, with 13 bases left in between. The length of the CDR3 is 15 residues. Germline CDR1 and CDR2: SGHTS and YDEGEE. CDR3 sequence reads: CASSLVPLGGEKLFF. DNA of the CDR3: TGTGCCAGCAGCTTGGTTCCGCTGGGGGGTGAAAAACTGTTTTTT.

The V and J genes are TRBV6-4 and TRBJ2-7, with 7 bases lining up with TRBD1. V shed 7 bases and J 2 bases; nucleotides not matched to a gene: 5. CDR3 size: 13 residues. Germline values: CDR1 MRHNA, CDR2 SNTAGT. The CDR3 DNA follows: TGTGCCAGCATTTGGGACAGCCCCTACGAGCAGTACGTC. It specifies CASIWDSPYEQYV.

This chain's CDR3 is CASSQPTAGGSYEQYF. For the CDR3, the DNA is TGCGCCAGCAGCCAACCCACGGCAGGGGGCTCCTACGAGCAGTACTTC. This chain uses TRBV4-1 with TRBJ2-7; 7 bases match TRBD1. This CDR3 comprises 16 residues. V was pared by 2 bases and J by 0 bases, with 7 bases of the junction left unmatched. Germline V gene data show CDR1 as MGHRA and CDR2 as YSYEKL.

CDR3 sequence: CASSQTSAAVETQYF. The CDR3 bases are TGTGCCAGTAGCCAAACTAGCGCGGCAGTTGAGACCCAGTACTTC. The V call is TRBV19, the J call TRBJ2-5; 7 bases align to TRBD2. In germline, CDR1 is LNHDA, CDR2 SQIVND (reference sequence). The CDR3 is 15 residues long. J lost 5 bases, V lost 6 bases, and 12 bases had no gene match.

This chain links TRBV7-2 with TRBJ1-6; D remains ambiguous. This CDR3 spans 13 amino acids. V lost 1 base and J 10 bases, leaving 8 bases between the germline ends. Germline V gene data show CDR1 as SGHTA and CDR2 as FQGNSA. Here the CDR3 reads CASSLVGLSPLHF. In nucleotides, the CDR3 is TGTGCCAGCAGCTTAGTTGGGCTCTCACCCCTCCACTTT.

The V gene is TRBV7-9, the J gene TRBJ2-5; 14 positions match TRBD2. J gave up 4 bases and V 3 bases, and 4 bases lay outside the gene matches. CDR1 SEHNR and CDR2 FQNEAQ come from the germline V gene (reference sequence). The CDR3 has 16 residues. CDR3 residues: CASSFRTSGGLETQYF. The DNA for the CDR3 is TGTGCCAGCAGCTTTCGGACTAGCGGGGGGTTAGAGACCCAGTACTTC. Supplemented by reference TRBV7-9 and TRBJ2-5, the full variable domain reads DTGVSQNPRHKITKRGQNVTFRCDPISEHNRLYWYRQTLGQGPEFLTYFQNEAQLEKSRLLSDRFSAERPKGSFSTLEIQRTEQGDSAMYLCASSFRTSGGLETQYFGPGTRLLVL.

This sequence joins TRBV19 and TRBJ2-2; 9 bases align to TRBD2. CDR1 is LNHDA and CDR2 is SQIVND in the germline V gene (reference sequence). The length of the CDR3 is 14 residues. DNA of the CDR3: TGTGCGGCTAGCGGGATGCTTTTCACCGGGGAGCTGTTTTTT. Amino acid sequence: CAASGMLFTGELFF.

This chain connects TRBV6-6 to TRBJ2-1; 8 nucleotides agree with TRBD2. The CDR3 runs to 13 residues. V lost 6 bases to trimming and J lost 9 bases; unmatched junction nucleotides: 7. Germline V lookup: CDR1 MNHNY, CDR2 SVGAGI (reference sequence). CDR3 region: CASSPLTSAEQFF. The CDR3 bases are TGTGCCAGCAGCCCATTGACTAGCGCTGAGCAGTTCTTC.

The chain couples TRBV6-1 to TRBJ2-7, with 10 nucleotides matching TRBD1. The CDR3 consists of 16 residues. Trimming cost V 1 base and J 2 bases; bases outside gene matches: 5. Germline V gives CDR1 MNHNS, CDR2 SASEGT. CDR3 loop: CASSEGRGTGAYEQYV. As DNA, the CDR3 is TGTGCCAGCAGTGAAGGGAGAGGGACAGGGGCCTACGAGCAGTACGTC.